What follows is one T cell receptor (beta chain) and its context. These data originate in a study of blood T cell repertoires in COVID-19. Overall study: Collection of acute and convalescent COVID-19 samples took place in the United States, Italy and Spain. T cells, B-cell-depleted T cells, or PBMCs supplied cDNA or gDNA.

Methods used by the authors: Researchers report that nucleated cell counts were estimated from reference gene primer amplification. Assay: immunoSEQ multiplex PCR; the TCRdb copy retains only in-frame clones and omits some. The D gene and trimming were derived from the DNA, and the V and J assignments and clone size from that table. This sample has roughly 70,000 clones, with 75% to 90% found just once. The germline V and J ends were trimmed by 3 bases and 2 bases, with 17 bases remaining between them. The CDR3 contains 15 residues. Germline loops: CDR1 GTSNPN, CDR2 SVGIG (reference sequence). The sequencing input was peripheral blood. The TCR originated in a woman older than 75 with active COVID-19. This sequence joins TRBV30 and TRBJ2-7; D is perhaps TRBD2 (6 bases). DNA of the CDR3: TGTGCCTGGAGGGACGGGCGGGGACCCACCTACGAGCAGTACTTC. Translating gives CAWRDGRGPTYEQYF. Complete variable domain (other parts from reference TRBV30 and TRBJ2-7): SQTIHQWPATLVQPVGSPLSLECTVEGTSNPNLYWYRQAAGRGLQLLFYSVGIGQISSEVPQNLSASRPQDRQFILSSKKLLLSDSGFYLCAWRDGRGPTYEQYFGPGTRLTVT.